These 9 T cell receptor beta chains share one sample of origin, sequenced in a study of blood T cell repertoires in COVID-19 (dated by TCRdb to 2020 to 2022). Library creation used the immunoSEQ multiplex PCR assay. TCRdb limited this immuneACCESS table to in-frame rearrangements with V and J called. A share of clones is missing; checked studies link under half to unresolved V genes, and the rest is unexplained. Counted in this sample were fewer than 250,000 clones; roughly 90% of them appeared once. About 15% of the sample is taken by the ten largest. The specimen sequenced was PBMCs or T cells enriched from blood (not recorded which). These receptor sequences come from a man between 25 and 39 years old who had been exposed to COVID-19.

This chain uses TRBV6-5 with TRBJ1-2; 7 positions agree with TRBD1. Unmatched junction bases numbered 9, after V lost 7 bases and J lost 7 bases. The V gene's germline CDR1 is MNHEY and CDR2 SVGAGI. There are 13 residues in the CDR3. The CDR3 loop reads CASTTGVFGGYTF. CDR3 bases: TGTGCCAGCACTACAGGGGTGTTTGGTGGCTACACCTTC.

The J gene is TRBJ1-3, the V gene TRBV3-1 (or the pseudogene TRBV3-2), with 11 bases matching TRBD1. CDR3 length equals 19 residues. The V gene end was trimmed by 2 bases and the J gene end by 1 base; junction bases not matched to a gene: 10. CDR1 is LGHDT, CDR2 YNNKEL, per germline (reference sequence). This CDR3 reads CASSQYQTGTGGSGNTIYF. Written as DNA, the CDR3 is TGTGCCAGCAGCCAATATCAAACCGGGACAGGGGGTTCTGGAAACACCATATATTTT.

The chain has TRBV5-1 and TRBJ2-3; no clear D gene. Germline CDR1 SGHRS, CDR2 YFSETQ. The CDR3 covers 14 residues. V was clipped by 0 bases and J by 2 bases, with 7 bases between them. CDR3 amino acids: CASSLDIYTDTQYF. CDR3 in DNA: TGCGCCAGCAGCTTGGATATTTACACAGATACGCAGTATTTT.

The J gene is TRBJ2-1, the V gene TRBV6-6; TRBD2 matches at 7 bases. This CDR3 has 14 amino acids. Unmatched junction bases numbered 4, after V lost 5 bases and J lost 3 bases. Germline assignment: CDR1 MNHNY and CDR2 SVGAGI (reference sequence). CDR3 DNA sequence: TGTGCCAGCAGTATGGGGGGGGGCTACAATGAGCAGTTCTTC. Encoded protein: CASSMGGGYNEQFF.

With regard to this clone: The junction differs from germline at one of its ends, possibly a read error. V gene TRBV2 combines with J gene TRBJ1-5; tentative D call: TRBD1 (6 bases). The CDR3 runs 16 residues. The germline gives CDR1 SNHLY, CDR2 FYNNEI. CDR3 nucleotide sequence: TGTGCCAGCAGGGAAGATACAGGGATCCCCAATCAGCCCCAGCATTTT. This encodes CASREDTGIPNQPQHF.

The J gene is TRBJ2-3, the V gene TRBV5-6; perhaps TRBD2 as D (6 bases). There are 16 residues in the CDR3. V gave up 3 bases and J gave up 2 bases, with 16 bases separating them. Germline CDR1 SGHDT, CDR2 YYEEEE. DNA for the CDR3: TGTGCCAGCAGCTGGGGGACTCGTGCTTACACAGATACGCAGTATTTT. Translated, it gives CASSWGTRAYTDTQYF.

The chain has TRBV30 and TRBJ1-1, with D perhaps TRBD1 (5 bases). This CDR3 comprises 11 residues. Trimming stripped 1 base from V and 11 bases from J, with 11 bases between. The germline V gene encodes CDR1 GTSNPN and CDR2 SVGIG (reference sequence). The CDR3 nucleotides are TGTGCCTGGAGTGGGCCAGGGAGGGCTTTCTTT. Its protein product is CAWSGPGRAFF.

The CDR3 region is CASSKQGREQFF. In DNA form, the CDR3 reads TGTGCCAGCAGTAAACAGGGTCGAGAGCAGTTCTTC. The gene calls are TRBV2 and TRBJ2-1; maybe TRBD1 (6 bases). The germline V gene encodes CDR1 SNHLY and CDR2 FYNNEI. Trimming removed 5 bases at V and 10 bases at J, with 12 bases between. There are 12 residues in the CDR3.

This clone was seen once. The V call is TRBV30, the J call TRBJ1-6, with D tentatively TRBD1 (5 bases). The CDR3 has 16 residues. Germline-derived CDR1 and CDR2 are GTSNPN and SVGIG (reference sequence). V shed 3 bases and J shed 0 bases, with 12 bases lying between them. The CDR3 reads CAWSRVQSSYNSPLHF. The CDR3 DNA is TGTGCCTGGAGCAGGGTCCAGAGCTCCTATAATTCACCCCTCCACTTT. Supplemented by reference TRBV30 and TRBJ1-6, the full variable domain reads SQTIHQWPATLVQPVGSPLSLECTVEGTSNPNLYWYRQAAGRGLQLLFYSVGIGQISSEVPQNLSASRPQDRQFILSSKKLLLSDSGFYLCAWSRVQSSYNSPLHFGNGTRLTVT.